The sample holds a few counts of the clone carrying this TCR beta chain. No antigen is known for it. The data were taken from a study of T-cell memory formation after mild COVID-19. Turning to the study itself: In these data, TCR clusters were largely donor specific. Study-wide results and caveats: The CD4+ clones that contracted clustered mainly within CM and EM, and the CD8+ clones concentrated in EMRA.

Constant-segment primers were used for 5'RACE, and the resulting TCR alpha and TCR beta cDNA libraries carried sample barcodes and UMIs. MiXCR was run by TCRdb on the 5' RACE reads, yielding one entry per CDR3 protein. The data hold about 170,000 distinct CDR3 sequences, with 10% to 15% observed a single time. The V gene's germline CDR1 is ENHRY and CDR2 SYGVKD. V shed 11 bases and J shed 0 bases, with 12 bases lying between them. The CDR3 runs to 13 residues. The chain couples TRBV10-3 to TRBJ2-3; D possibly matches TRBD1 or TRBD2 (5 bases each). Sequenced material: PBMCs or a T cell subset sorted from them (not recorded which). The receptor was isolated from a man aged 18-30 years who had mild COVID-19 (a few samples of this study predate the infection). Cell type and time point are not known. The DNA of the CDR3 is TGTGCCGCCGGGACCCTTAGCACAGATACGCAGTATTTT. Translated: CAAGTLSTDTQYF.